A selection of T cell receptor beta chains follows, all from one sample in a study of beta chain features in type 1 diabetes. The repertoire was sequenced with immunoSEQ multiplex PCR; TCRdb's copy has only in-frame clones and lacks some. The sample has 500,000 to 650,000 clones, around an eighth seen once. Sequenced input: naive CD4+ T cells from blood. Receptors were obtained from a man in his thirties or forties with type 1 diabetes. The CDR3 runs from the conserved cysteine through the conserved F or W. A D gene is named only where the DNA matches it firmly. Clone size is not always given. Where it is, it says once, few, many or a class for expanded clones.

>TRBV5-1|.|.|TRBJ2-1
CASFPGDLALNEQFF
TGCGCCAGCTTCCCGGGGGACCTCGCCCTAAATGAGCAGTTCTTC
>TRBV5-1|TRBD1|few|TRBJ2-5
CASSPGTVQETQYF
TGCGCCAGCAGCCCTGGGACAGTTCAAGAGACCCAGTACTTC
>TRBV18|.|.|TRBJ2-3
CASSPPGRNTDTQYF
TGTGCCAGCTCACCTCCGGGCAGGAACACAGATACGCAGTATTTT
>TRBV13|.|few|TRBJ1-4
CASSRLREKLFF
TGTGCCAGCAGCAGATTAAGGGAAAAACTGTTTTTT
>TRBV5-1|.|.|TRBJ2-3
CASSLRKAGTDTQYF
TGCGCCAGCAGCTTGAGGAAGGCCGGCACAGATACGCAGTATTTT
>TRBV11-2|.|.|TRBJ2-3
CASSLDLLAGGSTDTQYF
TGTGCCAGCAGCTTAGATCTGTTAGCTGGCGGTAGCACAGATACGCAGTATTTT
>TRBV7-9|.|.|TRBJ2-2
CASSPQGGGELFF
TGTGCCAGCAGCCCACAGGGTGGCGGGGAGCTGTTTTTT
>TRBV9|.|.|TRBJ2-7
CASSPNRLGVYEQYF
TGTGCCAGCAGCCCTAATCGATTAGGGGTCTACGAGCAGTACTTC
>TRBV27|.|.|TRBJ2-5
CASSLWHQETQYF
TGTGCCAGCAGTTTATGGCACCAAGAGACCCAGTACTTC
>TRBV4-1|.|.|TRBJ2-3
CASSPAGDTQYF
TGCGCCAGCAGCCCGGCAGGGGATACGCAGTATTTT
>TRBV10-3|.|few|TRBJ2-5
CAISARQDPGETQYF
TGTGCCATCAGTGCTCGACAGGACCCGGGGGAGACCCAGTACTTC
>TRBV19|.|few|TRBJ2-1
CASSYRAARSYNEQFF
TGTGCCAGTAGTTATAGGGCGGCGCGCTCCTACAATGAGCAGTTCTTC
>TRBV19|.|few|TRBJ2-4
CASSTSGQVLYIQYF
TGTGCCAGTAGTACTTCGGGGCAGGTGCTTTACATTCAGTACTTC
>TRBV4-2|.|few|TRBJ2-2
CASSQNTANTGELFF
TGTGCCAGCAGCCAAAACACAGCCAACACCGGGGAGCTGTTTTTT
>TRBV11-1|.|.|TRBJ2-7
CASSLVQGSYEQYF
TGTGCCAGCAGCTTAGTGCAGGGGTCCTACGAGCAGTACTTC
>TRBV13|TRBD1|few|TRBJ1-4
CASSSTGTVGEKLFF
TGTGCCAGCAGCTCGACCGGGACAGTCGGTGAAAAACTGTTTTTT
>TRBV9|.|.|TRBJ1-4
CASSKDEGRYEKLFF
TGTGCCAGCAGCAAAGACGAGGGAAGGTATGAAAAACTGTTTTTT
>TRBV7-8|.|once|TRBJ1-5
CASSFDTSNQPQHF
TGTGCCAGCAGCTTTGACACGAGCAATCAGCCCCAGCATTTT
>TRBV9|.|.|TRBJ2-3
CASSVGGGRTDTQYF
TGTGCCAGCAGCGTGGGCGGGGGCCGCACAGATACGCAGTATTTT
>TRBV7-9|.|.|TRBJ1-2
CASSPGTLSNYGYTF
TGTGCCAGCAGCCCAGGGACACTATCTAACTATGGCTACACCTTC
>TRBV5-4|TRBD1|few|TRBJ1-5
CASSPGQGSNQPQHF
TGTGCCAGCAGTCCCGGACAGGGAAGCAATCAGCCCCAGCATTTT
>TRBV6-6|.|.|TRBJ2-6
CASSDRPSSGANVLTF
TGTGCCAGCAGCGACAGGCCCAGCTCTGGGGCCAACGTCCTGACTTTC